Listed below are T cell receptor beta chains from one sample, sequenced in a study of CD8+CD57+ T cells in acquired aplastic anemia. A single record per CDR3 protein comes from TCRdb applying MiXCR to the reads. The sample has some 180,000 distinct CDR3 sequences, 46% seen once; the top ten hold approximately 2.9%. Sequencing was performed on sorted CD4+, CD8+, or CD8+CD57+ T cells (not recorded which) from PBMCs. All receptors derive from a human donor in good health. CDR3s include the opening cysteine and the closing phenylalanine or tryptophan. Each record gives: D gene, clone size, J gene, CDR3 length, V gene, CDR3 DNA, CDR3 protein. D genes are given only for firm matches. Not all rows give a size; the values are once, few, many and, for expanded clones, a class.

>TRBD1|-|TRBJ1-4|14|TRBV4-2
TGTGCCAGCAGCCGGGACAGGGCTCATGAAAAACTGTTTTTT
CASSRDRAHEKLFF
>TRBD1|many|TRBJ2-7|15|TRBV24-1
TGTGCCACCAGTGATGGACAGGGGAGCGCCTACGAGCAGTACTTC
CATSDGQGSAYEQYF
>TRBD1|-|TRBJ1-2|15|TRBV12-3/TRBV12-4
TGTGCCAGCAGTGCCTCCAGACAGGGGGCTCGGGGCTACACCTTC
CASSASRQGARGYTF
>-|few|TRBJ1-1|13|TRBV10-2
TGCGCCAGCAGTGAGACGTCCCTCCCTGAAGCTTTCTTT
CASSETSLPEAFF
>TRBD2|-|TRBJ2-3|15|TRBV24-1
TGTGCCACCAGTGAGGCCCGGGGGGGGGCAGATACGCAGTATTTT
CATSEARGGADTQYF
>TRBD2|-|TRBJ2-5|16|TRBV3-1
TGTGCCAGCAGCCAGGTAAATAGCGGGAGACGGGAGACCCAGTACTTC
CASSQVNSGRRETQYF
>-|few|TRBJ1-5|15|TRBV10-3
TGTGCCATCAGTGAGTCAAGCCAGCCTAATCAGCCCCAGCATTTT
CAISESSQPNQPQHF
>TRBD2|many|TRBJ2-3|18|TRBV20-1
TGCAGTGCTAGAGATCCGCGGGCTAGCGGGAGGATCACAGATACGCAGTATTTT
CSARDPRASGRITDTQYF
>-|-|TRBJ2-1|14|TRBV29-1
TGCAGCGTTGAACCCAGGGGGGCCTACAATGAGCAGTTCTTC
CSVEPRGAYNEQFF
>TRBD1|few|TRBJ2-7|16|TRBV6-2/TRBV6-3
TGTGCCAGCAGTTACTCGGACAGGGGGCGATCCTACGAGCAGTACTTC
CASSYSDRGRSYEQYF
>TRBD2|many|TRBJ2-5|14|TRBV20-1
TGCAGTGCTAGAGTTACTAGCGGGGGAGGGACCCAGTACTTC
CSARVTSGGGTQYF
>TRBD2|-|TRBJ2-3|17|TRBV6-1
TGTGCCAGCAGTCCCGTTAAGAGAGCGGGACGTGCAGATACGCAGTATTTT
CASSPVKRAGRADTQYF
>-|-|TRBJ2-7|17|TRBV25-1
TGTGCCAGCAGTGATCTTGAACAGGGTTCATTTTTGGGGGAGCAGTACTTC
CASSDLEQGSFLGEQYF
>-|-|TRBJ1-2|15|TRBV28
TGTGCCAGCTGGGGACGGGCTGAAGCTAACTATGGCTACACCTTC
CASWGRAEANYGYTF
>TRBD2|many|TRBJ2-5|12|TRBV29-1
TGCAGCGTAGGAAGCGGGAGCGAGACCCAGTACTTC
CSVGSGSETQYF
>TRBD2|few|TRBJ2-1|19|TRBV7-1
TGTGCCAGCAGCTCGTCTACTAGCGGGAGGGCCTTCGGTAACAATGAGCAGTTCTTC
CASSSSTSGRAFGNNEQFF
>-|once|TRBJ2-7|12|TRBV24-1
TGTGCCACCAGCTCCGGGGTGCACGAGCAGTACTTC
CATSSGVHEQYF